The source of this T cell receptor beta chain is a study of OX40 agonist ivuxolimab in advanced cancers. In the study overall: Patients were around 83% male with ages roughly 20 to 80, mean 60.

Trimming cost V 2 bases and J 6 bases, with 17 bases left between them. CDR1 GTSNPN and CDR2 SVGIG come from the germline V gene (reference sequence). The CDR3 spans 14 residues. Blood specimens came from baseline, cycle 4 day 1, and cycle 7 day 1. Profiling relied on immunoSEQ multiplex PCR, and the TCRdb table lists in-frame clones only, not all of them. The sample lists over 70,000 clones, about 90% occurring once. The sample was CD4+ or CD8+ T cells sorted from blood, taken in a trial of the OX40 agonist ivuxolimab. The J gene is TRBJ2-7, the V gene TRBV30; no clear D gene. This clonotype originated in an adult with an advanced solid tumor such as melanoma, head and neck, liver or kidney cancer. The CDR3 nucleotides are TGTGCCTGGAGTACTCGTGGAGATCTTTCCGAGCAGTACTTC. Protein sequence: CAWSTRGDLSEQYF.